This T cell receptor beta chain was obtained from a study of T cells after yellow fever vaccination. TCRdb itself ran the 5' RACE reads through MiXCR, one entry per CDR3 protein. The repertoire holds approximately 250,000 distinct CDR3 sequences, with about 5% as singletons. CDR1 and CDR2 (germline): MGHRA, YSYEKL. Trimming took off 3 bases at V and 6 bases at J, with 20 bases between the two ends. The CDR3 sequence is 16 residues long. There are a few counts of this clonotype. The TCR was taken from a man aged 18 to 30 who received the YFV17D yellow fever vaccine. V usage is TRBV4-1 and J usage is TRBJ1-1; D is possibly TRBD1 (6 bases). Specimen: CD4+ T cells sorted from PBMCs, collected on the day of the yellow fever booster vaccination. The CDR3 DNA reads TGCGCCAGCAGCCAGACCCCCAACAGGGTTGTCTCTGAAGCTTTCTTT. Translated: CASSQTPNRVVSEAFF.